Detailed here is one T cell receptor beta chain. Original processing notes: Amplified reference gene primers provided the basis for estimating nucleated cell counts. Sequencing was performed with immunoSEQ multiplex PCR; in TCRdb, only in-frame clones are kept and a portion is missing. V, J and clone size reflect that table, while D and trimming were determined from the DNA. The sample contains around 200,000 clones, 70% to 80% of which appear only once. One Seattle source followed patients from active infection through their disease course. The record originates from a study of blood T cell repertoires in COVID-19. The wider study: Acute and convalescent COVID-19 specimens originated in the United States, Italy and Spain. T cells, B-cell-depleted T cells, or PBMCs provided the cDNA or gDNA that served as material.

Deletions cut 4 bases from V and 7 bases from J, with 10 bases between. The V gene's germline CDR1 is DFQATT and CDR2 SNEGSKA (reference sequence). The CDR3 contains 11 residues. Sequences were obtained from peripheral blood. The source is a woman in her thirties or forties with COVID-19, enrolled during active disease. The chain couples TRBV20-1 to TRBJ2-5; D might be TRBD1 (5 bases). CDR3 protein: CSATTQGTQYF. The CDR3 nucleotides are TGCAGTGCTACCACCCAGGGGACCCAGTACTTC.